The text below deals with one T cell receptor (beta chain). Its specificity is unknown. This sample is part of a study of shared clonotypes between healthy human individuals. As for the study in general: A few men and a couple of women, aged 18 to 49, were donors.

TCRdb's copy holds only in-frame clones and misses some; the assay was immunoSEQ multiplex PCR. The data contain around 370,000 clones, about 97% of them singletons. The CDR3 covers 15 residues. Trimming removed 3 bases from V and 9 bases from J; junction bases left unmatched: 4. Germline assignment: CDR1 MGHRA and CDR2 YSYEKL. Study outcomes and limitations: Researchers found naive subsets generally carried larger estimated richness than memory subsets.

Combination of CD45RO+ cells with CCR7-negative CD45RA+ TemRA cells was used for CD8 memory. The chain links TRBV4-1 to TRBJ2-1; the match to TRBD2 covers 14 bases. Specimen: memory CD8+ T cells sorted from blood. As for subset: CD45RO+ cells pooled with CCR7-negative TemRA cells. The source is a man aged 30 to 45 in good health. CDR3 protein: CASSQTSGRAVEQFF. In DNA form, the CDR3 reads TGCGCCAGCAGCCAGACTAGCGGGAGGGCCGTTGAGCAGTTCTTC.